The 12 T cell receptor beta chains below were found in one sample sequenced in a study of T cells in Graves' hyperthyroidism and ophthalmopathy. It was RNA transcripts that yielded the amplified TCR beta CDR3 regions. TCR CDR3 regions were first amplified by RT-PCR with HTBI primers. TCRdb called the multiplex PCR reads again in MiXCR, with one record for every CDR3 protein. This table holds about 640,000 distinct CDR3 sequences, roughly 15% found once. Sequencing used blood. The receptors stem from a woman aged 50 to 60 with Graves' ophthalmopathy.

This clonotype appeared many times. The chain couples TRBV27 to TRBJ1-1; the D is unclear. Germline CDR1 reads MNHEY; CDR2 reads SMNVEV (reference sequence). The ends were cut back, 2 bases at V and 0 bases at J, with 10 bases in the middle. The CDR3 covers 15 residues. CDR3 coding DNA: TGTGCCAGCAGTTTAGCCTGGGGAATGAACACTGAAGCTTTCTTT. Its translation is CASSLAWGMNTEAFF.

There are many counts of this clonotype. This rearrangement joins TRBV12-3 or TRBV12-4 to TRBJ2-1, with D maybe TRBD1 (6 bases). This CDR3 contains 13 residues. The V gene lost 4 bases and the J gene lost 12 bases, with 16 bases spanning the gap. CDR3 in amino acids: CASSSDNRDAQFF. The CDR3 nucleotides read TGTGCCAGCAGTTCAGATAACAGGGATGCGCAGTTCTTC.

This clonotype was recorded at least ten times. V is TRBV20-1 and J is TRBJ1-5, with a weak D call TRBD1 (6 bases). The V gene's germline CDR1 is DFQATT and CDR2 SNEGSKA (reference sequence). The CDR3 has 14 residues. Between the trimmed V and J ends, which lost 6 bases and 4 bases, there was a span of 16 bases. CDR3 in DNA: TGCAGTGCCCCGAGGGGGACTGGGAATCAGCCCCAGCATTTT. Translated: CSAPRGTGNQPQHF.

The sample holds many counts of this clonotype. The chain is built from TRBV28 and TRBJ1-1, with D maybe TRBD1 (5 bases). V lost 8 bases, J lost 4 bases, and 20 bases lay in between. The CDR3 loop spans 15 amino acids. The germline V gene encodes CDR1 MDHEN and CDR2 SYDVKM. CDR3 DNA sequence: TGTGCCAGCCTTCCCAGGGAAAGGGACTCCACTGAAGCTTTCTTT. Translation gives CASLPRERDSTEAFF.

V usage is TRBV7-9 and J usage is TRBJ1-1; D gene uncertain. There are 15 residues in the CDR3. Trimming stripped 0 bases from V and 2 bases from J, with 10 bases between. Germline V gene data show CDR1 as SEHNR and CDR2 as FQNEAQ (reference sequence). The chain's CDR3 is CASSLAVGVNTEAFF. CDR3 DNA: TGTGCCAGCAGCTTAGCCGTCGGGGTTAACACTGAAGCTTTCTTT.

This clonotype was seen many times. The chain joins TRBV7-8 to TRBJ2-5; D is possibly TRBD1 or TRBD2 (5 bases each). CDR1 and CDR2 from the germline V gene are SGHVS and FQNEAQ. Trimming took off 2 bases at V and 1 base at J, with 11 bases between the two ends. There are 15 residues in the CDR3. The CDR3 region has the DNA TGTGCCAGCAGCTTATCCGGGGCCCTCCAAGAGACCCAGTACTTC. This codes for CASSLSGALQETQYF.

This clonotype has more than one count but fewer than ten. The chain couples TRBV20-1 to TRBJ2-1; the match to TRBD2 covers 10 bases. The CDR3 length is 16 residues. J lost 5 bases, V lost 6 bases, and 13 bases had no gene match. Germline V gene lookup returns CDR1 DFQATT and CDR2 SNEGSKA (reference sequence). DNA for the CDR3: TGCAGTGCCAGCCCGAGAGGGGGGACTAGCGACAATGAGCAGTTCTTC. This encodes CSASPRGGTSDNEQFF.

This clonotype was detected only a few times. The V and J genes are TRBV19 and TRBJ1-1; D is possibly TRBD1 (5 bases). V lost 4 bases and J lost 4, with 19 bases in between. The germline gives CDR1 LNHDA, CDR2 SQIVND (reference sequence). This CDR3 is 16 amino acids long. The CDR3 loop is CASSTPRRQGVTEAFF. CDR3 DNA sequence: TGTGCCAGTAGTACTCCCAGGCGGCAGGGCGTCACTGAAGCTTTCTTT.

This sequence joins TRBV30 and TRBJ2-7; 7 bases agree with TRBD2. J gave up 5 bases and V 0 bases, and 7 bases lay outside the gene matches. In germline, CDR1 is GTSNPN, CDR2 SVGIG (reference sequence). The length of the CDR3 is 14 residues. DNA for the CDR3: TGTGCCTGGAGTGTAGGGCTACTAGCGCACGAGCAGTACTTC. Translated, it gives CAWSVGLLAHEQYF.

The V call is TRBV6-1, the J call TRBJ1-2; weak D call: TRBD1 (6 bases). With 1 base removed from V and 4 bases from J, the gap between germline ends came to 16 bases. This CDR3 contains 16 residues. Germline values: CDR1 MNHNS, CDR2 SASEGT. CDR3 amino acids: CASSEGGGTLTYGYTF. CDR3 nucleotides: TGTGCCAGCAGTGAAGGAGGGGGGACTTTGACCTATGGCTACACCTTC.

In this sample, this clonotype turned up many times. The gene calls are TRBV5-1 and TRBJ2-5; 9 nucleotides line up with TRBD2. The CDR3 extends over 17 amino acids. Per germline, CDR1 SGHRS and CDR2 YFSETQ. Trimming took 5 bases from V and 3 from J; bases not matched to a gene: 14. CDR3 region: CASSSRWQRLAEETQYF. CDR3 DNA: TGCGCCAGCAGTTCGAGGTGGCAAAGACTAGCGGAAGAGACCCAGTACTTC.

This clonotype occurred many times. The CDR3 DNA reads as TGTGCCAGCAGCTTCTTTACTAGCGGCACAGATACGCAGTATTTT. Translating it yields CASSFFTSGTDTQYF. This chain joins TRBV7-2 and TRBJ2-3; 7 bases fit TRBD2. CDR3 length: 15 amino acids. The junction had 4 bases not matched to a gene; V was cut back by 3 bases and J by 1 base. Germline CDR1 SGHTA, CDR2 FQGNSA.